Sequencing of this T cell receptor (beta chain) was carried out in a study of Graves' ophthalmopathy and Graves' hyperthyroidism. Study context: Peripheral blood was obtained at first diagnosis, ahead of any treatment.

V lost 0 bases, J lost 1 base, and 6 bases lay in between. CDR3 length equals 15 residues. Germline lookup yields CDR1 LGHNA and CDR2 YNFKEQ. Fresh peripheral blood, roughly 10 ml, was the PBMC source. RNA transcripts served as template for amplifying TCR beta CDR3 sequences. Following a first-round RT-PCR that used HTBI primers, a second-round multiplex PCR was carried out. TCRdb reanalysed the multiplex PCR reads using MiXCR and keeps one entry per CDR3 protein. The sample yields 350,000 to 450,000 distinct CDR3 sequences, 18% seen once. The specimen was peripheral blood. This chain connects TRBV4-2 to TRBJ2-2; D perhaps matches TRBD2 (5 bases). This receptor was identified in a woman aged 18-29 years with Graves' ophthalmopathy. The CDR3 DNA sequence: TGTGCCAGCAGCCAAGATGAGGGGAACACCGGGGAGCTGTTTTTT. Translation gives CASSQDEGNTGELFF.